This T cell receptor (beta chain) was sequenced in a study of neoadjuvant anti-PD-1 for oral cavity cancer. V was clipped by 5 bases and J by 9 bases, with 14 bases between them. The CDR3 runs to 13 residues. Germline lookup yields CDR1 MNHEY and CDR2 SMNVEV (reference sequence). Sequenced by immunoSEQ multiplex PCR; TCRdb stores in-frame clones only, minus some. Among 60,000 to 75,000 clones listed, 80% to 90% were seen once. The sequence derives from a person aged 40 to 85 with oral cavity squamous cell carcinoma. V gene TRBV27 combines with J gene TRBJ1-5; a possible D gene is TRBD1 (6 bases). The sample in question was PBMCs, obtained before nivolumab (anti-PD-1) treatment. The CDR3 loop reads CASSRGSNRPQHF. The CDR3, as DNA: TGTGCCAGCAGTAGGGGGAGTAACCGGCCCCAGCATTTT.